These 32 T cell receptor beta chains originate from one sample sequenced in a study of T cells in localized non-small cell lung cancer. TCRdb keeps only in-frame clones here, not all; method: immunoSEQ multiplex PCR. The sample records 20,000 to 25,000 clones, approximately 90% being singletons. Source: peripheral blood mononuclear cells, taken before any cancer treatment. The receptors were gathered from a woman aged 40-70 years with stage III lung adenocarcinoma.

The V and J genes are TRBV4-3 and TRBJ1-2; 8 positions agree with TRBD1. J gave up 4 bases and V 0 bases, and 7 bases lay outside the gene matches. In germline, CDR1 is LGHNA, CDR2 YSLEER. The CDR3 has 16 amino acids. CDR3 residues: CASSQDGRGRVYGYTF. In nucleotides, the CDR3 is TGCGCCAGCAGCCAAGATGGCAGGGGGCGAGTCTATGGCTACACCTTC.

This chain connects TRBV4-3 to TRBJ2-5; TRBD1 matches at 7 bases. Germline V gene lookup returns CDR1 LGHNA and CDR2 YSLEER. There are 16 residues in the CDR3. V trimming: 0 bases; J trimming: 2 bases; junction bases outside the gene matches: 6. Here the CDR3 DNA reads TGCGCCAGCAGCCAAGATTACAGGGGTTATCAAGAGACCCAGTACTTC. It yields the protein CASSQDYRGYQETQYF.

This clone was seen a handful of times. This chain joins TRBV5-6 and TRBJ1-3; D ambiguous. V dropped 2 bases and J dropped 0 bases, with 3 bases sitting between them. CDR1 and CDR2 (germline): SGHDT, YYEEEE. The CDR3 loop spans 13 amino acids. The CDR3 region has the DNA TGTGCCAGCAGCTTTACCTCTGGAAACACCATATATTTT. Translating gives CASSFTSGNTIYF.

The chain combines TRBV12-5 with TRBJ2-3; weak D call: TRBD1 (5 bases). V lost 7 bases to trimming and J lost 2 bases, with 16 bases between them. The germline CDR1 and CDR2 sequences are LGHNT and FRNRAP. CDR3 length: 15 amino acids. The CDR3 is CASAYSTAATDTQYF. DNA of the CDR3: TGTGCTAGTGCCTACTCGACAGCCGCCACAGATACGCAGTATTTT.

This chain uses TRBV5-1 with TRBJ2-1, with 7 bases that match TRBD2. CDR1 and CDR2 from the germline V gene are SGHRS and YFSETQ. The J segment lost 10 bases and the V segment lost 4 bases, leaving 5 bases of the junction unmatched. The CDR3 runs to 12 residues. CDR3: CASSLPGLEQFF. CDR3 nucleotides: TGCGCCAGCAGCCTCCCGGGACTAGAGCAGTTCTTC. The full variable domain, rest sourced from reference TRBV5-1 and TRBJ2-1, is KAGVTQTPRYLIKTRGQQVTLSCSPISGHRSVSWYQQTPGQGLQFLFEYFSETQRNKGNFPGRFSGRQFSNSRSEMNVSTLELGDSALYLCASSLPGLEQFFGPGTRLTVL.

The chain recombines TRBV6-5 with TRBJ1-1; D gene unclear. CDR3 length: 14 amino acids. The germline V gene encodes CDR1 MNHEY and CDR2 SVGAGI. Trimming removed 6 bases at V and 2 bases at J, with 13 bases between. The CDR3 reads CASRDGNRNTEAFF. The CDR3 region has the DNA TGTGCCAGCAGAGACGGAAATCGAAACACTGAAGCTTTCTTT.

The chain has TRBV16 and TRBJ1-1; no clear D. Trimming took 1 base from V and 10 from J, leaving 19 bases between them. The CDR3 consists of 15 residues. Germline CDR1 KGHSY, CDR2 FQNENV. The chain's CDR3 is CASSQFFSETEPAFF. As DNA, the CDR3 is TGTGCCAGCAGCCAATTTTTTTCAGAAACCGAGCCAGCTTTCTTT. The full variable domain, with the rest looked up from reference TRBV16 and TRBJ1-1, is GEEVAQTPKHLVRGEGQKAKLYCAPIKGHSYVFWYQQVLKNEFKFLISFQNENVFDETGMPKERFSAKCLPNSPCSLEIQATKLEDSAVYFCASSQFFSETEPAFFGQGTRLTVV.

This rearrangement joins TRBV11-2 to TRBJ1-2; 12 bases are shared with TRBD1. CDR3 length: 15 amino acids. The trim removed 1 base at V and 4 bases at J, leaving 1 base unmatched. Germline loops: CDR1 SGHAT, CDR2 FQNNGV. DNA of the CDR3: TGTGCCAGCAGCTTAGCGGGACAGGGGGCCTATGGCTACACCTTC. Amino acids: CASSLAGQGAYGYTF.

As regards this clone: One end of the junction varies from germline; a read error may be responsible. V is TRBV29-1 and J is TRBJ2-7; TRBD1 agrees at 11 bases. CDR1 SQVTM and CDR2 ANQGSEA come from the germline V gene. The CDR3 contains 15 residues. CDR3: CSIEDPGQGEYEQYF. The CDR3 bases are TGCAGCATTGAAGATCCGGGACAGGGGGAGTACGAGCAGTACTTC.

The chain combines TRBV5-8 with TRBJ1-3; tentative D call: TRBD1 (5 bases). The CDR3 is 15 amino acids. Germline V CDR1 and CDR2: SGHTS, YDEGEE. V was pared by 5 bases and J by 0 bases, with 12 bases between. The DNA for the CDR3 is TGTGCCAGCAGACGACAGTTAAGCTCTGGAAACACCATATATTTT. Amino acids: CASRRQLSSGNTIYF. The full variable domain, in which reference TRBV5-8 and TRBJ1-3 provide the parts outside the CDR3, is EAGVTQSPTHLIKTRGQQATLRCSPISGHTSVYWYQQALGLGLQFLLWYDEGEERNRGNFPPRFSGRQFPNYSSELNVNALELEDSALYLCASRRQLSSGNTIYFGEGSWLTVV.

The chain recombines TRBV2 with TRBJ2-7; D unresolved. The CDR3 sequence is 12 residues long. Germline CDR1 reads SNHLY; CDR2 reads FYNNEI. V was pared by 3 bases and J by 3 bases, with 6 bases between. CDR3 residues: CASSDAIYEQYF. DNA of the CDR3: TGTGCCAGCAGTGACGCGATCTACGAGCAGTACTTC.

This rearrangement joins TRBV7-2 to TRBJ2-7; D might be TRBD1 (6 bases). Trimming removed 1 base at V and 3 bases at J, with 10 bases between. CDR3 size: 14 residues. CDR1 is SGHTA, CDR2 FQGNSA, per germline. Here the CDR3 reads CASSLVGQNYEQYF. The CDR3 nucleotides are TGTGCCAGCAGCTTAGTAGGACAGAACTACGAGCAGTACTTC.

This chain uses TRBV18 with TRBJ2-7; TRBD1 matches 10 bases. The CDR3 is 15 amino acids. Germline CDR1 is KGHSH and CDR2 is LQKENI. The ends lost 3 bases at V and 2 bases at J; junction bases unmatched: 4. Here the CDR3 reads CASSPTGTGAYEQYF. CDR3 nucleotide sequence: TGTGCCAGCTCACCCACCGGGACAGGGGCCTACGAGCAGTACTTC.

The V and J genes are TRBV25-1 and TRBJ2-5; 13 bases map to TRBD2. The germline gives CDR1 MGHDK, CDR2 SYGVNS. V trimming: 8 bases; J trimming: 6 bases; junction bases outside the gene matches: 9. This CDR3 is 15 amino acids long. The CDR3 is CASAPGTSGVKTQYF. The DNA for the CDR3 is TGTGCCAGCGCCCCCGGGACTAGCGGGGTAAAGACCCAGTACTTC.

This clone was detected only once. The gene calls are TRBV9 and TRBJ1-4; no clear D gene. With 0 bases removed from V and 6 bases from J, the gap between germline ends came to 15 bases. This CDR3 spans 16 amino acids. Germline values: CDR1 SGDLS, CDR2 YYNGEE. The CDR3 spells CASSVGFIVPDEKLFF. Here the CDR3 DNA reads TGTGCCAGCAGCGTAGGGTTTATTGTCCCTGATGAAAAACTGTTTTTT.

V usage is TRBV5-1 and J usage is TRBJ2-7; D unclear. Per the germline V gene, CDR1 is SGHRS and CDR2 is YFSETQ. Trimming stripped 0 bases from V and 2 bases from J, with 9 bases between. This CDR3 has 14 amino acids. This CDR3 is CASSLASPPYEQYF. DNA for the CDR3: TGCGCCAGCAGCTTGGCCAGTCCGCCCTACGAGCAGTACTTC.

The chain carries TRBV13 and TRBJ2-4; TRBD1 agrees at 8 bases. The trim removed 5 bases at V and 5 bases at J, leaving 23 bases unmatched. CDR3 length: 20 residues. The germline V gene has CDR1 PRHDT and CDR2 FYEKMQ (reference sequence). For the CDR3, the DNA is TGTGCCAGCAGCCCCCCCAGACAGGGGCTAAACCTCGAGGAAGAAAACATTCAGTACTTC. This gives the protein CASSPPRQGLNLEEENIQYF. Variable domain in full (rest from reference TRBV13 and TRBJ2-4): AAGVIQSPRHLIKEKRETATLKCYPIPRHDTVYWYQQGPGQDPQFLISFYEKMQSDKGSIPDRFSAQQFSDYHSELNMSSLELGDSALYFCASSPPRQGLNLEEENIQYFGAGTRLSVL.

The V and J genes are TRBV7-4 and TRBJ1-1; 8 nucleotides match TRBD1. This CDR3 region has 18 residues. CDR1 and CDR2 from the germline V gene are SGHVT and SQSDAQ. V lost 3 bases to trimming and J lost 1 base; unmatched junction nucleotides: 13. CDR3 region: CASSFEDTGGKWNTEAFF. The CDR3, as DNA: TGTGCCAGCAGCTTTGAAGACACAGGGGGAAAATGGAACACTGAAGCTTTCTTT. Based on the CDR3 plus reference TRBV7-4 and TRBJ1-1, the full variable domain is GAGVSQSPRYKVAKRGRDVALRCDSISGHVTLYWYRQTLGQGSEVLTYSQSDAQRDKSGRPSGRFSAERPERSVSTLKIQRTEQGDSAVYLCASSFEDTGGKWNTEAFFGQGTRLTVV.

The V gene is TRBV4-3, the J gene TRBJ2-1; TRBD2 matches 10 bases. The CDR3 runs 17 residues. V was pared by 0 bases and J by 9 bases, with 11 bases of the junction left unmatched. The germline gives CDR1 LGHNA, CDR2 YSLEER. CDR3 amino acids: CASSQDLSGGGRIEQFF. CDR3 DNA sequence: TGCGCCAGCAGCCAAGATTTAAGCGGGGGGGGTAGAATTGAGCAGTTCTTC.

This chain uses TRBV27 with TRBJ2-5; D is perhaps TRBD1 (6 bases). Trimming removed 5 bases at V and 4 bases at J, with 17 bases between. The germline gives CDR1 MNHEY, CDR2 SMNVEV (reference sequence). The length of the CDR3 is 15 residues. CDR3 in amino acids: CASSLGTFRAETQYF. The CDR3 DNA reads TGTGCCAGCAGTCTTGGGACATTCAGGGCAGAGACCCAGTACTTC.

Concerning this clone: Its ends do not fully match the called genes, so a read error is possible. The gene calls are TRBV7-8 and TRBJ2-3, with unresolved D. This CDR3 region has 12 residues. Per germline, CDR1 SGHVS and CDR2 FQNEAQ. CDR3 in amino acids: CASSSSRDTQYF. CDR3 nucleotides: TGTGCCAGCAGCTCGAGCAGAGATACGCAGTATTTT.

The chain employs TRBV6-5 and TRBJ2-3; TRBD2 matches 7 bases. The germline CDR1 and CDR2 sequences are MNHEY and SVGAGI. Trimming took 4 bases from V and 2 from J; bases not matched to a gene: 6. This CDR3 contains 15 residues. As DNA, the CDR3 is TGTGCCAGCAGTTGGGCTGGGGGGGACACAGATACGCAGTATTTT. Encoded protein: CASSWAGGDTDTQYF.

CDR3 bases: TGTGCCAGCGGAGAGGGACTAGCGGGATCTGAGCAGTTCTTC. It codes for CASGEGLAGSEQFF. This chain links TRBV7-9 with TRBJ2-1, with 13 nucleotides matching TRBD2. CDR1 is SEHNR, CDR2 FQNEAQ, per germline (reference sequence). The CDR3 length is 14 residues. V gave up 8 bases and J gave up 9 bases; unmatched junction bases: 7.

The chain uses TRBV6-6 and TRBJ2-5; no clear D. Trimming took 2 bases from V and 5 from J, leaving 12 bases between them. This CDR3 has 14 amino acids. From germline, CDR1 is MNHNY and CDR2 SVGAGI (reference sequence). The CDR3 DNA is TGTGCCAGCAGTTACGTGGGATTGGGGGAGACCCAGTACTTC. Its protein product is CASSYVGLGETQYF.

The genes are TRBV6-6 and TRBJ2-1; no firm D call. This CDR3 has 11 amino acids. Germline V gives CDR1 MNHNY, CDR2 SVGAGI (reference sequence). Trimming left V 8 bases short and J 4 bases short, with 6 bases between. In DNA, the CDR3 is TGTGCCAGCGGCGCTTACAATGAGCAGTTCTTC. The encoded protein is CASGAYNEQFF.

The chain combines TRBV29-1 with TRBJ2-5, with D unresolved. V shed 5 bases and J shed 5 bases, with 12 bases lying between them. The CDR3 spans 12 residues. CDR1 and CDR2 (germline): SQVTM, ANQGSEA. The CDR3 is CSVSPGEETQYF. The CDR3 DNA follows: TGCAGCGTTAGTCCGGGTGAGGAGACCCAGTACTTC.

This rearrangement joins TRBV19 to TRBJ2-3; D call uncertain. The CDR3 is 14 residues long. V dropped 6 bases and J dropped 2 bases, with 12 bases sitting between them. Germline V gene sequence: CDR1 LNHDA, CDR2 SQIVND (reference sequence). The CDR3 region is CASRAQRHTDTQYF. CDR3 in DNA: TGTGCCAGTAGGGCCCAGCGTCACACAGATACGCAGTATTTT.

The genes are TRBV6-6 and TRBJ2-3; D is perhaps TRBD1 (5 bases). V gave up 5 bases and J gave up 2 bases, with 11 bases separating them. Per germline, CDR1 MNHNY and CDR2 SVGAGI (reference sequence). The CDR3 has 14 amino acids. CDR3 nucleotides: TGTGCCAGCAGTGGGGCGGCTTCCACAGATACGCAGTATTTT. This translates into CASSGAASTDTQYF.

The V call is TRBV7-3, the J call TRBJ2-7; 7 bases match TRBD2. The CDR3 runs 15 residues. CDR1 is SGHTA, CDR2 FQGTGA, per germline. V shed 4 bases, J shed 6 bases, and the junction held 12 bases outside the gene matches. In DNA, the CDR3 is TGTGCCAGCAGCTCCTCTTCCAGCGGGATGGCCGAGCAGTACTTC. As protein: CASSSSSSGMAEQYF.

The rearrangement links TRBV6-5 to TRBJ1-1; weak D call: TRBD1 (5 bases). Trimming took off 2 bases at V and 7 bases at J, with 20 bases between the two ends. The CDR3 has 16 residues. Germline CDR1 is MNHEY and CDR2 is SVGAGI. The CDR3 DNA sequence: TGTGCCAGCAGTTACGCGAGGTCCTGGGGACGCATTGAAGCTTTCTTT. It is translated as CASSYARSWGRIEAFF.

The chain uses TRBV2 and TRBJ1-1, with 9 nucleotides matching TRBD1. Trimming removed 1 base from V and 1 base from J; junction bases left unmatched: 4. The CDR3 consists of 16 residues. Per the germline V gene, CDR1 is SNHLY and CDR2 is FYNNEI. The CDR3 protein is CASSEGGGQGNTEAFF. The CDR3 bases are TGTGCCAGCAGTGAAGGCGGGGGACAGGGGAACACTGAAGCTTTCTTT.

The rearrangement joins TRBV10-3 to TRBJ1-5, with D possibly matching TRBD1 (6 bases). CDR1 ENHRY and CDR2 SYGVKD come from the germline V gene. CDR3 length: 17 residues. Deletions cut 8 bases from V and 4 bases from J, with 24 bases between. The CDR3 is CAIAPHSGAGINQPQHF. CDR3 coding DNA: TGTGCCATCGCCCCACACTCGGGGGCAGGGATAAATCAGCCCCAGCATTTT.